The 7 T cell receptor beta chains in this list originate from one sample, sequenced in a study of blood T cell repertoires in COVID-19. TCRdb keeps only in-frame clones here, not all; method: immunoSEQ multiplex PCR. The sample yields 180,000 or so clones, around 85% seen once. Sample: peripheral blood. The source of these receptors is a man aged 55 to 70 with acute or convalescent COVID-19.

This rearrangement joins TRBV28 to TRBJ1-4, with 9 bases matching TRBD1. There are 14 residues in the CDR3. Germline CDR1 is MDHEN and CDR2 is SYDVKM. V gave up 6 bases and J gave up 7 bases; unmatched junction bases: 6. CDR3 coding DNA: TGTGCCAGCAGCCCTGGGACAGGGATTGAAAAACTGTTTTTT. Its translation: CASSPGTGIEKLFF.

The gene calls are TRBV28 and TRBJ1-2, with no clear D. Germline CDR1 MDHEN, CDR2 SYDVKM. With 8 bases removed from V and 2 bases from J, the gap between germline ends came to 6 bases. This CDR3 comprises 11 residues. CDR3 bases: TGTGCCAGCTATAGCAACTATGGCTACACCTTC. Translating gives CASYSNYGYTF.

V usage is TRBV4-1 and J usage is TRBJ2-1, with 8 bases lining up with TRBD1. With 1 base clipped from V and 9 bases from J, the junction kept 14 bases outside the gene matches. Germline CDR1 MGHRA, CDR2 YSYEKL. This CDR3 comprises 17 residues. CDR3 coding DNA: TGCGCCAGCAGCCAAGTACTCTCGCTTCAGGGGGCGCCTGAGCAGTTCTTC. This gives the protein CASSQVLSLQGAPEQFF.

This chain uses TRBV6-2 or TRBV6-3 with TRBJ2-3, with TRBD2 identical over 10 bases. J was trimmed by 1 base and V by 5 bases; bases with no gene match: 3. The CDR3 extends over 15 amino acids. CDR1 is MNHEY and CDR2 is SVGEGT in the germline V gene. The CDR3, as DNA: TGTGCCAGCAGTGTCGGACTAGCGGGCACAGATACGCAGTATTTT. Its protein product is CASSVGLAGTDTQYF.

About this clone: This CDR3 is also generated by other DNA sequences in the sample. The rearrangement joins TRBV11-2 to TRBJ1-1; D may be TRBD1 (6 bases). This CDR3 is built from 18 residues. Trimming took off 1 base at V and 2 bases at J, with 20 bases between the two ends. Germline CDR1 SGHAT, CDR2 FQNNGV. This chain's CDR3 is CASSLGGGVGGANTEAFF. The CDR3 DNA reads TGTGCCAGCAGCTTAGGTGGTGGCGTAGGGGGGGCTAACACTGAAGCTTTCTTT.

The rearrangement uses TRBV7-2 and TRBJ2-7, with a possible D match to TRBD1 (6 bases). V lost 2 bases, J lost 3 bases, and 11 bases lay in between. This CDR3 is built from 14 residues. CDR1 is SGHTA and CDR2 is FQGNSA in the germline V gene. CDR3 sequence: CASSLTGHHYEQYF. The CDR3 DNA reads as TGTGCCAGCAGCTTAACGGGACACCACTACGAGCAGTACTTC.

This clone was detected once. Here the CDR3 reads CASRPQGTAETQYF. The CDR3 DNA follows: TGTGCCAGCAGGCCACAGGGTACCGCAGAGACCCAGTACTTC. V usage is TRBV27 and J usage is TRBJ2-5; maybe TRBD1 (6 bases). Germline loops: CDR1 MNHEY, CDR2 SMNVEV (reference sequence). The CDR3 is 14 amino acids. Trimming left V 6 bases short and J 4 bases short, with 15 bases between.